This T cell receptor (beta chain) was recovered during a study of response to subunit inactivated influenza vaccine. TCRdb redid the calling of the RT-PCR reads with MiXCR, one entry per CDR3 protein. The sample has 590,000 or so distinct CDR3 sequences, around 15% seen once. Per germline, CDR1 SGHRS and CDR2 YFSETQ. This CDR3 comprises 14 residues. V was shortened by 5 bases and J by 2 bases, with 14 bases between the two germline ends. This clonotype showed up many times. Antigen unknown. Study results and caveats: With each seasonal influenza vaccination, the authors suggested, few new T cells are recruited.

The clonotype originates from a man aged 45-65 years who received an inactivated influenza vaccine. The chain carries TRBV5-1 and TRBJ2-7; D is unresolved. Sequences were derived from PBMCs from blood, sampled 14 to 15 days before vaccination. The chain's CDR3 is CASRPIPETYEQYF. CDR3 bases: TGCGCCAGCAGACCCATTCCAGAGACCTACGAGCAGTACTTC.